This T cell receptor beta chain was recorded in a study of blood T cell repertoires in COVID-19 (dated by TCRdb to 2020 to 2021). A note on the overall study: The collaborator samples originated in the United States, Italy and Spain and spanned the acute and convalescent phases of COVID-19. The material from the prospective study consisted of cDNA or gDNA derived from T cells, B-cell-depleted T cells, or PBMCs. Deeply sampled blood TCRbeta repertoires from subjects exposed to, actively infected with, or recovered from COVID-19 were included in the dataset. A freely available public database, intended as a resource for researchers studying the immune response to SARS-CoV-2, is where the repertoires were released. The samples were drawn from two sources: the first 160 participants of the ongoing ImmuneRACE study, and fewer than 1,500 subjects contributed by 6 global collaborators. Nearly every sample came with metadata listing a de-identified subject ID, COVID-19 status, age in years and sex. Where HLA class I and class II types were available, the types were taken from metadata supplied by the sample provider, not from assay-based typing.

On this clone: This clone's antigen is unknown. Base quality data are lacking; no much larger clone is found one base away.

In Seattle, one collaborating source enrolled patients while the infection was active and tracked those patients longitudinally over the course of disease. Each collaborating institution followed its own protocols to collect whole blood in K2EDTA tubes. For TCRbeta analysis, collaborators shipped samples as frozen whole blood, isolated PBMCs, or DNA extracted from either of those sample types. TCRbeta CDR3 regions were amplified from genomic DNA using the immunoSEQ Assay, a bias-controlled multiplex PCR. Processing in the source paper ran as follows. Within the assay, amplification of reference gene primers was used to estimate how many nucleated cells each sample contained. To quantify the absolute abundance of each unique TCRbeta CDR3 rearrangement, sequence reads were collapsed and filtered. For each sample, productive Simpson clonality was calculated by taking the square root of Simpson's diversity index across productive rearrangements. What TCRdb holds here is the immuneACCESS table cut down to in-frame rearrangements. Part of the clones is not present; checked against another copy, under half of the missing clones reflect an unresolved V gene, and the others are unexplained. V and J calls and clone size are those listed in that table; D and trimming were worked out from the DNA. The sample records over 150,000 clones, around 83% of which are singletons. The biggest ten clones account for roughly 8% of the sample.

CDR1 is given as SEHNR and CDR2 as FQNEAQ, both from the germline V gene (reference sequence). The CDR3 contains 15 residues, cysteine and phenylalanine counted. Only CDR3 DNA remains: 45 bases, in frame from the first base. V is clipped by 10 bases and J by 2 bases, and the sequence between their germline boundaries is 18 bases long. Paper-wide results and their limitations: The amount of clinical and demographic metadata varied by source and participant and was provided uncurated.

Recombination linked TRBV7-9 to TRBJ1-5, with no reliable assignment of the D segment. Sample: peripheral blood. The origin of this receptor is a woman aged 60-75 years with COVID-19, enrolled during active disease. CDR3 reads: CAITPLGRGNQPQHF. The sequenced DNA: TGTGCCATCACACCCCTTGGGAGGGGCAATCAGCCCCAGCATTTT.